This T cell receptor (beta chain) is drawn from a study of identical twins (dated by TCRdb to 2016 to 2018). About the investigation overall: To test whether fetal clonotypes persist, this study deep-sequenced TCR alpha and beta repertoires from monozygotic twins, from unrelated adults of various ages, and from cord blood. To rule out contamination, the twin experiments were replicated at different times with different library preparation protocols. Study-wide conclusions, independent of this receptor: Recombination models systematically underestimated out-of-frame TCR alpha sharing in monozygotic twins but agreed with sharing between unrelated individuals. Fewer insertions were carried by abundant cord blood beta clonotypes; a weaker similar trend was observed in young adult naive repertoires, while no such trend was observed in memory repertoires. Because the same donors could not be followed over many years, the conclusions depended on cross-sectional statistical analysis. Out-of-frame TCR alpha sequences shared between twins showed an excess of low generation-probability sequences compared with coincidental sharing between unrelated individuals. Zero-insertion analyses could be partly confounded by invariant T cells such as MAIT and iNKT, although diverse VJ usage argued against such confounding for most clonotypes. A weaker excess of twin sharing was found in beta out-of-frame sequences because the signal-to-noise ratio was lowered by fewer shared sequences.

The library came from 5' RACE. The data were produced on an Illumina HiSeq 2000. A universal primer binding site was introduced by template switching, and a unique molecular identifier was present in the final cDNA, enabling accurate counting of TCR cDNA molecules. Specific primers in the conserved constant-segment region were used to synthesize first-strand cDNA for the TCR alpha and beta chains. To control for contamination, each cDNA library was double barcoded with a SMART-Mk sample barcode plus Illumina barcodes. Two successive PCR steps introduced TruSeq adapter sequences along with Illumina sample barcodes. Sequencing of the TCR alpha and beta cDNA libraries was done on the Illumina HiSeq platform using custom primers. In the paper's pipeline: MiGEC processed the raw reads to extract unique molecular identifiers, while MiXCR was used to determine the CDR3 positions. For each individual, recombination models were inferred using an EM algorithm with the repgenHMM and IGoR tools. The analysis of shared clonotypes was done with the tcR package in R, with sharing normalized by the product of cloneset sizes. To study raw recombination free of thymic and clonal selection effects, out-of-frame nonproductive sequences were analyzed. The public reads were reanalyzed by TCRdb: fastp trimming at Q25, MiXCR alignment, in-frame beta chains only. For every CDR3 protein sequence, its rows merge into one entry that carries the most common genes and DNA. The V and J calls and clone size are TCRdb's, not the authors'. The sample records around 1.7 million distinct CDR3 sequences, around 29% of which are singletons. The ten largest clonotypes hold about 0.25% of the sample.

There are 13 amino acids in the CDR3, from cysteine to phenylalanine inclusive. The read is trimmed to its CDR3 DNA, 39 bases read in frame from base 1. CDR1 and CDR2, looked up from the germline V gene, are SQVTM and ANQGSEA. Turning to this clonotype: This receptor's antigen is unknown. Per-nucleotide qualities are absent, and no much larger clonotype sits a single base away.

Every donor in the study was a healthy Caucasian. Sequencing used cord blood. The chain is encoded by TRBV29-1 joined to TRBJ2-5; TRBD1 might be the D gene, on 5 matching bases. TRBJ2-7 explains the end of the DNA better; the J call may be wrong. The source of this sequence is a newborn girl in good health. The DNA sequence is given as TGCAGCGTTGAAGATGGGGCCAATTACGAGCAGTACTTC. Translated, it gives CSVEDGANYEQYF.